This is a list of T cell receptor beta chains from one sample in a study of T cells in Graves' hyperthyroidism and ophthalmopathy. Via MiXCR, TCRdb re-called the multiplex PCR reads, giving one row per CDR3 protein. The sample includes approximately 610,000 distinct CDR3 sequences, over 12% of them seen just once. Sequenced: blood. These receptors were collected from a woman aged 35 to 49 with Graves' ophthalmopathy. Both conserved end residues are part of each CDR3. D genes are given only for firm matches. The size entry is marked missing in some rows and otherwise reads once, few, many or a size class.

clone_size | d_call | j_call | v_call | cdr3_nt | cdr3_aa
few | . | TRBJ2-2 | TRBV5-1 | TGCGCCAGCAGCTTGGCGGACACCCAGTTGGGGTCCGGGGAGCTGTTTTTT | CASSLADTQLGSGELFF
few | . | TRBJ1-1 | TRBV11-2 | TGTGCCAGCAGCTACGAATCTTGGGAAGGGGGACGGGCTGAAGCTTTCTTT | CASSYESWEGGRAEAFF
. | . | TRBJ2-7 | TRBV27 | TGTGCCAGCAGTTCCCCCCCAGCACACTACGAGCAGTACTTC | CASSSPPAHYEQYF
many | . | TRBJ2-7 | TRBV6-1 | TGTGCCAGCAGCGAAGAGGGATCCTACGAGCAGTACTTC | CASSEEGSYEQYF
many | . | TRBJ2-7 | TRBV6-2/TRBV6-3 | TGTGCCAGCAGTCGACAGGAGGTCGAGCAGTACTTC | CASSRQEVEQYF
many | . | TRBJ2-5 | TRBV30 | TGTGCCTGGAGCCTCAAGGGCGTGGAGACCCAGTACTTC | CAWSLKGVETQYF
. | . | TRBJ1-1 | TRBV5-1 | TGCGCCAGCAGCTTGGACAGGTTGGGCACTGAATCTTTCTTT | CASSLDRLGTESFF
many | . | TRBJ2-5 | TRBV11-2 | TGTGCCAGCAGCTTATCACTAGCATTGGAGACCCAGTACTTC | CASSLSLALETQYF
many | TRBD1 | TRBJ1-1 | TRBV20-1 | TGCAGTGCTAAAGGGACAGGGGACACTGAAGCTTTCTTT | CSAKGTGDTEAFF
many | TRBD1 | TRBJ2-7 | TRBV10-3 | TGTGCCATCAGTGATCTACGACAGGGCCAAATCGAGCAGTACTTC | CAISDLRQGQIEQYF
few | . | TRBJ1-5 | TRBV19 | TGTGCCGGGGGCTCGGGGAATCAGCCCCAGCATTTT | CAGGSGNQPQHF
. | TRBD2 | TRBJ2-7 | TRBV5-1 | TGCGCCAGCAGCTTGGATGGTCTAGCGGGAGATTTGAGCTCCTACGAGCAGTACTTC | CASSLDGLAGDLSSYEQYF
many | . | TRBJ1-5 | TRBV29-1 | TGCAGCGTTGAAGGTGGATTTTATAGCAATCAGCCCCAGCATTTT | CSVEGGFYSNQPQHF
many | . | TRBJ2-5 | TRBV19 | TGTGCCAGTAGTGGGGAGTACCAAGAGACCCAGTACTTC | CASSGEYQETQYF
many | . | TRBJ1-2 | TRBV6-5 | TGTGCCAGTCGGACAGCCCTCTATGGCTACACCTTC | CASRTALYGYTF
many | . | TRBJ2-2 | TRBV5-1 | TGCGCCAGCAGCTTTGGATCTAGCGACACCGGGGAGCTGTTTTTT | CASSFGSSDTGELFF
. | . | TRBJ2-7 | TRBV6-1 | TGTGCCAGCATGGAGGGTACCCACGAGCAGTACTTC | CASMEGTHEQYF
. | TRBD1 | TRBJ1-1 | TRBV5-1 | TGCGCCAGCAGCTTCCGGGACAGGGGGCAAACTGAAGCTTTCTTT | CASSFRDRGQTEAFF
many | . | TRBJ1-1 | TRBV7-7 | TGTGCTAGCAGCAGACACCTGAACACTGAAGCTTTCTTT | CASSRHLNTEAFF
many | . | TRBJ1-1 | TRBV28 | TGTGCCAGCAGTTTGGATGGGGGGGGCACTGAAGCTTTCTTT | CASSLDGGGTEAFF
many | . | TRBJ2-7 | TRBV6-5 | TGTGCCAGCCGAAGGGCTAGCTCCTACGAGCAGTACTTC | CASRRASSYEQYF
many | TRBD2 | TRBJ2-7 | TRBV6-5 | TGTGCCAGCAGTTACAAACTAGGGAGGGTAGTCGAGCAGTACTTC | CASSYKLGRVVEQYF
many | . | TRBJ2-4 | TRBV25-1 | TGTGCCAGCAGTGAATATAAAAATCCCGTTAGCGGAGCGCTAGCCAAAAACATTCAGTACTTC | CASSEYKNPVSGALAKNIQYF
. | TRBD1 | TRBJ1-2 | TRBV30 | TGTGCCTGGGGTGTAGACAGGGTGGGGTATGGCTACACCTTC | CAWGVDRVGYGYTF
many | . | TRBJ2-5 | TRBV20-1 | TGCAGTGCTCCTGGACTATTACAAGAGACCCAGTACTTC | CSAPGLLQETQYF
many | . | TRBJ1-1 | TRBV28 | TGTGCCAGCAGCCTACGGGGGGTTCCTGAAGCTTTCTTT | CASSLRGVPEAFF